This TCR beta chain was profiled in a study of T cells in Graves' hyperthyroidism and ophthalmopathy. General study results and limits: Most expanded thyroid clonotypes above 0.001 also appeared in blood.

Many counts were recorded for this clonotype. Antigen: not known. Authors of the study amplified TCR beta CDR3 regions from RNA transcripts. A set of HTBI primers served as the primers for a first-round RT-PCR of the TCR CDR3. TCRdb used MiXCR to reprocess the multiplex PCR reads, holding one entry per CDR3 protein. This sample has hundreds of thousands of distinct CDR3 sequences, with approximately 19% found just once. Patients aged 18 to 65 had newly diagnosed hyperthyroidism that had lasted under 2 months. Lactation, pregnancy, other autoimmune disease or uncontrolled infection excluded patients. PBMCs were collected from an approximately 9.2 ml volume of fresh peripheral blood. CDR1 is MDHEN, CDR2 SYDVKM, per germline. The CDR3 extends over 14 amino acids. The V end lost 4 bases, the J end lost 0 bases, and 10 bases lay between the germline ends.

This receptor was identified in a woman aged 18 to 35 with Graves' hyperthyroidism. The specimen was blood. This chain uses TRBV28 with TRBJ2-7, with D uncertain. DNA of the CDR3: TGTGCCAGCAGTTCTCCACGGAACTCCTACGAGCAGTACTTC. Translation: CASSSPRNSYEQYF.